The next 27 T cell receptor beta chains were all read from a single sample in a study of cytomegalovirus exposure and HLA in healthy donors. Use of 60 Vbeta and 13 Jbeta primers characterized the PCR. TCRdb's table, derived via immunoSEQ multiplex PCR, lists solely in-frame clones and lacks some. This table has some 160,000 clones, approximately 80% appearing once. The sequencing sample was made of PBMCs. These receptors all come from a woman aged 18-30 years in good health and CMV-seronegative.

In regard to this clone: The junction does not match germline at one end; this may be a read error. The CDR3 coding sequence is TGCGCCAGCAGCCAAGGGACTAGCGGGGGCGAAAACAGTCAGTACTTC. Its protein is CASSQGTSGGENSQYF. This chain joins TRBV4-1 and TRBJ2-4; 13 bases align to TRBD2. CDR3 length: 16 amino acids. The germline CDR1 and CDR2 sequences are MGHRA and YSYEKL.

The chain recombines TRBV19 with TRBJ1-5; a possible D gene is TRBD1 (5 bases). The CDR3 length is 15 residues. The germline gives CDR1 LNHDA, CDR2 SQIVND (reference sequence). V lost 0 bases and J lost 0, with 6 bases in between. The CDR3 region is CASSIEGHSNQPQHF. In DNA form, the CDR3 reads TGTGCCAGTAGTATAGAAGGACATAGCAATCAGCCCCAGCATTTT. Based on the CDR3 plus reference TRBV19 and TRBJ1-5, the full variable domain is DGGITQSPKYLFRKEGQNVTLSCEQNLNHDAMYWYRQDPGQGLRLIYYSQIVNDFQKGDIAEGYSVSREKKESFPLTVTSAQKNPTAFYLCASSIEGHSNQPQHFGDGTRLSIL.

The genes are TRBV6-6 and TRBJ1-5; 9 bases line up with TRBD1. Germline CDR1 is MNHNY and CDR2 is SVGAGI (reference sequence). V trimming: 6 bases; J trimming: 0 bases; junction bases outside the gene matches: 6. The CDR3 contains 16 residues. The CDR3 is CASSTTGGHSNQPQHF. Written as DNA, the CDR3 is TGTGCCAGCAGCACCACAGGGGGCCATAGCAATCAGCCCCAGCATTTT.

Note on this clone: Relative to the germline gene, one junction end is altered; a read error may explain this. The chain employs TRBV7-9 and TRBJ2-1; a weak D match, TRBD2 (6 bases). Germline V CDR1 and CDR2: SEHNR, FQNEAQ (reference sequence). The CDR3 sequence is 15 residues long. CDR3 DNA sequence: TGTTCCAGCAGTTCCCGGGATCGGGGGTACAATGAGCAGTTCTTC. It codes for CSSSSRDRGYNEQFF.

This clone showed up just once. The chain couples TRBV5-4 to TRBJ2-6; D is perhaps TRBD2 (5 bases). Trimming cost V 0 bases and J 3 bases, with 10 bases left between them. The length of the CDR3 is 16 residues. Germline loops: CDR1 SGHNT, CDR2 YYREEE (reference sequence). This CDR3 is CASSLAQGSGANVLTF. The CDR3 nucleotides read TGTGCCAGCAGCTTGGCCCAAGGGAGTGGGGCCAACGTCCTGACTTTC.

This clone was counted a single time. A much larger clone differs from this one at a single base, so this may be a read error. The CDR3 coding sequence is TGTGCCAGCAGGGGCGGGGCGAACACCGGGGAGCTGTTTTTT. It translates to CASRGGANTGELFF. The genes are TRBV7-8 and TRBJ2-2, with D possibly being TRBD2 (6 bases). V shed 6 bases and J shed 0 bases, with 8 bases lying between them. The CDR3 runs to 14 residues. The germline V gene encodes CDR1 SGHVS and CDR2 FQNEAQ.

This clone was observed once. The chain combines TRBV18 with TRBJ1-2; TRBD1 aligns across 11 bases. There are 15 residues in the CDR3. Germline CDR1 reads KGHSH; CDR2 reads LQKENI. After removal of 4 bases from V and 7 bases from J, the junction contained 8 bases not matched to a gene. The CDR3 loop is CASSRLDRGQGGYTF. CDR3 bases: TGTGCCAGCTCACGACTGGACAGGGGGCAGGGTGGCTACACCTTC.

This chain connects TRBV6-5 to TRBJ1-2; a weak D match, TRBD1 (5 bases). Between the trimmed V and J ends, which lost 6 bases and 6 bases, there was a span of 11 bases. CDR3 size: 12 residues. CDR1 is MNHEY, CDR2 SVGAGI, per germline. Here the CDR3 reads CASSLAGDGYTF. CDR3 in DNA: TGTGCCAGCAGCCTCGCGGGGGATGGCTACACCTTC.

The V gene is TRBV15, the J gene TRBJ1-2, with D possibly matching TRBD1 (5 bases). The CDR3 is 13 amino acids. Trimming removed 3 bases from V and 8 bases from J, with 13 bases in between. Germline lookup yields CDR1 LNHNV and CDR2 YYDKDF (reference sequence). For the CDR3, the DNA is TGTGCCACCAGCAGTGAAGGATGGGGCGGCTACACCTTC. Its protein is CATSSEGWGGYTF.

The rearrangement uses TRBV19 and TRBJ1-5, with TRBD1 matching over 7 bases. CDR1 is LNHDA, CDR2 SQIVND, per germline (reference sequence). This CDR3 comprises 13 residues. V trimming: 4 bases; J trimming: 5 bases; junction bases outside the gene matches: 2. For the CDR3, the DNA is TGTGCCAGTAGTACACAGGGGTATCAGCCCCAGCATTTT. Protein: CASSTQGYQPQHF. The entire variable domain, with the rest obtained from reference TRBV19 and TRBJ1-5, is as follows: DGGITQSPKYLFRKEGQNVTLSCEQNLNHDAMYWYRQDPGQGLRLIYYSQIVNDFQKGDIAEGYSVSREKKESFPLTVTSAQKNPTAFYLCASSTQGYQPQHFGDGTRLSIL.

This clone was recorded a few times. The CDR3 DNA reads TGTGCCAGCTCACCCGGGACTCTAGCCAAAAACATTCAGTACTTC. Protein sequence: CASSPGTLAKNIQYF. The genes are TRBV18 and TRBJ2-4; a weak D match, TRBD2 (6 bases). V was pared by 3 bases and J by 0 bases, with 9 bases between. Per germline, CDR1 KGHSH and CDR2 LQKENI. The CDR3 is 15 amino acids.

V gene TRBV14 combines with J gene TRBJ2-3, with a possible D match to TRBD2 (6 bases). V dropped 3 bases and J dropped 4 bases, with 23 bases sitting between them. The CDR3 length is 18 residues. Germline V gives CDR1 SGHDN, CDR2 FVKESK. DNA of the CDR3: TGTGCCAGCAGCCAGACCCTTCGGGCGGGGTTTGGCGCAGATACGCAGTATTTT. Translation: CASSQTLRAGFGADTQYF. Looking up the rest from reference TRBV14 and TRBJ2-3 gives the full variable domain: EAGVTQFPSHSVIEKGQTVTLRCDPISGHDNLYWYRRVMGKEIKFLLHFVKESKQDESGMPNNRFLAERTGGTYSTLKVQPAELEDSGVYFCASSQTLRAGFGADTQYFGPGTRLTVL.

V gene TRBV29-1 combines with J gene TRBJ1-5; D remains unclear. The CDR3 extends over 11 amino acids. V lost 7 bases and J lost 7, with 11 bases in between. The germline gives CDR1 SQVTM, CDR2 ANQGSEA. The CDR3 nucleotides are TGCAGCGCCGCAGGCCCCCAGCCCCAGCATTTT. Protein product: CSAAGPQPQHF.

This clone turned up a few times. In nucleotides, the CDR3 is TGTGCCAGCAGCTTAGGGGGACACAGGTATGGGATGGGAGAAGCTTTCTTT. Its translation is CASSLGGHRYGMGEAFF. The chain employs TRBV7-9 and TRBJ1-1; D may be TRBD1 (6 bases). The CDR3 has 17 residues. Trimming removed 1 base from V and 8 bases from J, with 23 bases in between. Germline CDR1 reads SEHNR; CDR2 reads FQNEAQ (reference sequence).

The chain carries TRBV2 and TRBJ1-6; tentatively, D is TRBD1 (6 bases). The CDR3 contains 14 residues. Germline-derived CDR1 and CDR2 are SNHLY and FYNNEI. Trimming took off 8 bases at V and 4 bases at J, with 12 bases between the two ends. The CDR3 region has the DNA TGTGCCAGCTTAAAACAGGGTTATAATTCACCCCTCCACTTT. As protein: CASLKQGYNSPLHF.

This chain uses TRBV7-9 with TRBJ2-7, with 10 bases lining up with TRBD2. CDR1 SEHNR and CDR2 FQNEAQ come from the germline V gene (reference sequence). The V and J ends lost 7 bases and 2 bases, in that order; junction bases with no gene match: 8. This CDR3 is built from 15 residues. The CDR3 region is CASIPGLAAPYEQYF. The CDR3, as DNA: TGTGCCAGCATCCCCGGACTAGCGGCGCCCTACGAGCAGTACTTC.

The CDR3 sequence: CASSVALETQYF. Written as DNA, the CDR3 is TGTGCCAGCAGCGTAGCTCTGGAGACCCAGTACTTC. This sequence joins TRBV9 and TRBJ2-5; D is unclear. The CDR3 consists of 12 residues. Germline lookup yields CDR1 SGDLS and CDR2 YYNGEE. V was pared by 0 bases and J by 5 bases, with 5 bases between.

The genes are TRBV28 and TRBJ2-7, with 11 bases lining up with TRBD2. Trimming at V came to 8 bases and at J to 0 bases, leaving 15 bases not matched to a gene. Germline V gene lookup returns CDR1 MDHEN and CDR2 SYDVKM. CDR3 length: 18 residues. CDR3 amino acids: CASPQLAGVLPSSYEQYF. The CDR3 nucleotides read TGTGCCAGCCCCCAACTAGCGGGGGTTCTCCCCAGCTCCTACGAGCAGTACTTC.

The chain recombines TRBV6-5 with TRBJ1-2; 7 nucleotides match TRBD1. CDR1 MNHEY and CDR2 SVGAGI come from the germline V gene. Trimming removed 2 bases from V and 2 bases from J; junction bases left unmatched: 8. CDR3 length: 16 residues. The CDR3 DNA reads TGTGCCAGCAGTTACAGTTGGGACAGTCTAAACTATGGCTACACCTTC. It translates to CASSYSWDSLNYGYTF.

The chain uses TRBV15 and TRBJ1-1, with D tentatively TRBD1 (5 bases). V lost 6 bases and J lost 1, with 21 bases in between. CDR1 and CDR2 from the germline V gene are LNHNV and YYDKDF (reference sequence). This CDR3 is 17 amino acids long. CDR3 sequence reads: CATSVGGRFGGNTEAFF. In nucleotides, the CDR3 is TGTGCCACCAGTGTGGGCGGGAGATTTGGGGGGAACACTGAAGCTTTCTTT.

The DNA of the CDR3 is TGCGCCAGCAACGAGGGGGACAGCTACAATGAGCAGTTCTTC. Translating gives CASNEGDSYNEQFF. The gene calls are TRBV5-1 and TRBJ2-1; TRBD1 agrees at 7 bases. In germline, CDR1 is SGHRS, CDR2 YFSETQ. The junction had 6 bases not matched to a gene; V was cut back by 6 bases and J by 3 bases. This CDR3 region has 14 residues.

This clone was seen once. The V and J genes are TRBV10-1 and TRBJ2-1; D gene uncertain. The CDR3 has 12 amino acids. Germline loops: CDR1 WNHNN, CDR2 SYGVQD (reference sequence). V was cut by 2 bases and J by 8 bases, with 7 bases left in between. The CDR3: CASSEVQDEQFF. CDR3 DNA sequence: TGCGCCAGCAGTGAGGTTCAGGATGAGCAGTTCTTC.

The chain joins TRBV13 to TRBJ1-1; D unclear. From germline, CDR1 is PRHDT and CDR2 FYEKMQ (reference sequence). The CDR3 covers 12 residues. V was cut by 5 bases and J by 4 bases, with 8 bases left in between. DNA for the CDR3: TGTGCCAGCAGCCCCGGACTCACTGAAGCTTTCTTT. Translation gives CASSPGLTEAFF.

In its sample, this clone was seen a few times. J is TRBJ2-7 and V is TRBV25-1; TRBD1 matches at 7 bases. J lost 4 bases, V lost 6 bases, and 6 bases had no gene match. The CDR3 has 13 amino acids. Germline CDR1 MGHDK, CDR2 SYGVNS. CDR3 loop: CASSRDSSYEQYF. The CDR3 coding sequence is TGTGCCAGCAGCCGGGACAGCTCATACGAGCAGTACTTC.

Note on this clone: The same CDR3 arises from other DNA sequences in this sample as well. The rearrangement uses TRBV6-1 and TRBJ2-7, with TRBD2 matching 11 bases. This CDR3 is 16 amino acids long. Germline lookup yields CDR1 MNHNS and CDR2 SASEGT. J lost 1 base, V lost 4 bases, and 6 bases had no gene match. DNA for the CDR3: TGTGCCAGCAGTGGGGGGACTAGCGGTTATTCCTACGAGCAGTACTTC. Protein: CASSGGTSGYSYEQYF.

The genes are TRBV6-1 and TRBJ2-3; possibly TRBD1 for D (6 bases). Germline V gene sequence: CDR1 MNHNS, CDR2 SASEGT. Trimming stripped 5 bases from V and 4 bases from J, with 13 bases between. The CDR3 length is 14 residues. The CDR3 here is CASSLQGSADTQYF. CDR3 DNA sequence: TGTGCCAGCAGTCTCCAGGGGAGCGCAGATACGCAGTATTTT.

The chain employs TRBV20-1 and TRBJ1-1; D gene uncertain. V was clipped by 3 bases and J by 8 bases, with 7 bases between them. CDR3 length: 10 amino acids. The germline V gene has CDR1 DFQATT and CDR2 SNEGSKA (reference sequence). CDR3 amino acids: CSASRGEAFF. In DNA form, the CDR3 reads TGCAGTGCTAGCCGAGGGGAAGCTTTCTTT.